This passage covers 24 T cell receptor beta chains from one sample sequenced in a study of T cells after yellow fever vaccination. TCRdb passed the 5' RACE reads through MiXCR, listing each CDR3 protein once. The sample has approximately 330,000 distinct CDR3 sequences; 4.1% are singletons. Sequences were derived from PBMCs, sampled 5 days after the yellow fever booster vaccination. These receptors all stem from a man younger than 30 who received the YFV17D yellow fever vaccine.

This clonotype was seen at least ten times. The V call is TRBV27, the J call TRBJ2-2; D might be TRBD2 (5 bases). V lost 5 bases and J 3 bases, leaving 10 bases between the germline ends. Per germline, CDR1 MNHEY and CDR2 SMNVEV (reference sequence). The CDR3 sequence is 14 residues long. The CDR3 nucleotides are TGTGCCAGCAGTCGCACACTAGACACCGGGGAGCTGTTTTTT. It is translated as CASSRTLDTGELFF.

This clonotype was seen a handful of times. The chain couples TRBV4-3 to TRBJ2-5; tentatively, D is TRBD1 (6 bases). This CDR3 has 14 amino acids. Deletions cut 6 bases from V and 1 base from J, with 12 bases between. Germline CDR1 LGHNA, CDR2 YSLEER. CDR3 DNA: TGCGCCAGCAGATCAGACAGGCGCCAAGAGACCCAGTACTTC. It translates to CASRSDRRQETQYF.

J is TRBJ2-1 and V is TRBV5-5; D is uncertain. The V end was cut by 0 bases, the J end by 12 bases, with 7 bases between. Germline values: CDR1 SGHKS, CDR2 YYEKEE (reference sequence). This CDR3 comprises 11 residues. CDR3 residues: CASSLVAAQFF. The CDR3 DNA reads as TGTGCCAGCAGCTTGGTTGCGGCGCAGTTCTTC.

The J gene is TRBJ2-7, the V gene TRBV20-1; D perhaps matches TRBD2 (5 bases). Deletions cut 0 bases from V and 3 bases from J, with 21 bases between. The germline gives CDR1 DFQATT, CDR2 SNEGSKA (reference sequence). The CDR3 length is 17 residues. The DNA of the CDR3 is TGCAGTGCTAGAGATTGGGTCAGCGGATCCACTGACTACGAGCAGTACTTC. Amino acid sequence: CSARDWVSGSTDYEQYF.

This clonotype has ten or more counts. This rearrangement joins TRBV29-1 to TRBJ1-1; D not certain. The germline CDR1 and CDR2 sequences are SQVTM and ANQGSEA. V lost 4 bases and J 6 bases, leaving 6 bases between the germline ends. The CDR3 has 10 amino acids. CDR3 sequence (DNA): TGCAGCGTTGCCAGGCCTGAAGCTTTCTTT. Its translation is CSVARPEAFF.

This clonotype was picked up a small number of times. DNA of the CDR3: TGTGCCAGCAGCATTTACAGAGATAATTCACCCCTCCACTTT. This sequence encodes CASSIYRDNSPLHF. V gene TRBV7-2 combines with J gene TRBJ1-6; no firm D call. There are 14 residues in the CDR3. V gave up 5 bases and J gave up 5 bases, with 10 bases separating them. CDR1 is SGHTA, CDR2 FQGNSA, per germline.

This clonotype was detected only a few times. The genes are TRBV28 and TRBJ1-1; a weak D match, TRBD1 (6 bases). The germline V gene encodes CDR1 MDHEN and CDR2 SYDVKM. V was cut by 5 bases and J by 0 bases, with 10 bases left in between. The length of the CDR3 is 14 residues. The CDR3 protein is CASSPGVLNTEAFF. CDR3 nucleotides: TGTGCCAGCAGTCCAGGGGTCCTGAACACTGAAGCTTTCTTT.

The chain has TRBV18 and TRBJ1-6, with D possibly matching TRBD1 (5 bases). There are 15 residues in the CDR3. With 3 bases removed from V and 7 bases from J, the gap between germline ends came to 13 bases. Germline V gene data show CDR1 as KGHSH and CDR2 as LQKENI. The CDR3 nucleotides read TGTGCCAGCTCACCTGTACAGGACGAAAATTCACCCCTCCACTTT. It encodes CASSPVQDENSPLHF.

In DNA, the CDR3 is TGTGCCAGCTCACCACCAAACGGCCAAGAGACCCAGTACTTC. Its protein product is CASSPPNGQETQYF. This chain links TRBV18 with TRBJ2-5; D gene uncertain. The V end was cut by 0 bases, the J end by 1 base, with 6 bases between. Per germline, CDR1 KGHSH and CDR2 LQKENI. The CDR3 consists of 14 residues.

The chain couples TRBV18 to TRBJ1-2; D gene ambiguous. V was clipped by 4 bases and J by 4 bases, with 13 bases between them. CDR3 length: 14 amino acids. CDR1 is KGHSH and CDR2 is LQKENI in the germline V gene. CDR3 residues: CASSLAGLLYGYTF. The CDR3 bases are TGTGCCAGCTCACTCGCCGGACTGCTCTATGGCTACACCTTC.

The sample holds a few counts of this clonotype. J is TRBJ1-2 and V is TRBV5-6; D is unresolved. V was pared by 0 bases and J by 4 bases, with 10 bases between. This CDR3 comprises 14 residues. Germline values: CDR1 SGHDT, CDR2 YYEEEE. CDR3 region: CASSLARKTYGYTF. CDR3 coding DNA: TGTGCCAGCAGCTTGGCCCGTAAGACCTATGGCTACACCTTC.

This clonotype was observed a few times. This chain connects TRBV4-1 to TRBJ2-7; 8 nucleotides line up with TRBD1. V was pared by 8 bases and J by 2 bases, with 11 bases of the junction left unmatched. The CDR3 totals 15 residues. The germline gives CDR1 MGHRA, CDR2 YSYEKL. The DNA of the CDR3 is TGCGCCAGCCTACTTCATGACAGGGGAACCTACGAGCAGTACGTC. Translation: CASLLHDRGTYEQYV.

This clonotype has more than one count but fewer than ten. The chain recombines TRBV5-1 with TRBJ2-7; no clear D. The CDR3 loop spans 14 amino acids. The V end was cut by 4 bases, the J end by 5 bases, with 16 bases between. Germline CDR1 and CDR2: SGHRS and YFSETQ. CDR3 nucleotides: TGCGCCAGCAGCGCTGGAAGTCATCGGCACGAGCAGTACTTC. Translating gives CASSAGSHRHEQYF. Looking up the rest from reference TRBV5-1 and TRBJ2-7 gives the full variable domain: KAGVTQTPRYLIKTRGQQVTLSCSPISGHRSVSWYQQTPGQGLQFLFEYFSETQRNKGNFPGRFSGRQFSNSRSEMNVSTLELGDSALYLCASSAGSHRHEQYFGPGTRLTVT.

The sample holds a few counts of this clonotype. The chain recombines TRBV5-1 with TRBJ2-5; 12 bases map to TRBD1. This CDR3 has 16 amino acids. Per germline, CDR1 SGHRS and CDR2 YFSETQ. Trimming took 0 bases from V and 5 from J; bases not matched to a gene: 5. The CDR3 loop reads CASSLAGTGGAETQYF. As DNA, the CDR3 is TGCGCCAGCAGCTTGGCCGGGACAGGGGGCGCGGAGACCCAGTACTTC.

This clonotype was observed many times. J is TRBJ1-5 and V is TRBV20-1; D unclear. V dropped 6 bases and J dropped 3 bases, with 15 bases sitting between them. This CDR3 contains 14 residues. Germline values: CDR1 DFQATT, CDR2 SNEGSKA (reference sequence). CDR3 nucleotide sequence: TGCAGTGCCCAGGATTTAAGACTCAATCAGCCCCAGCATTTT. This encodes CSAQDLRLNQPQHF.

This clonotype has a count of ten or more. V usage is TRBV29-1 and J usage is TRBJ1-4; weak D call: TRBD1 (5 bases). Germline V CDR1 and CDR2: SQVTM, ANQGSEA. CDR3 length: 18 residues. V dropped 4 bases and J dropped 3 bases, with 24 bases sitting between them. The CDR3 loop is CSVANEIGGGHPNEKLFF. CDR3 sequence (DNA): TGCAGCGTTGCCAATGAAATCGGGGGAGGCCACCCTAATGAAAAACTGTTTTTT.

The chain links TRBV2 to TRBJ2-7; no firm D call. The germline CDR1 and CDR2 sequences are SNHLY and FYNNEI. V lost 3 bases and J 3 bases, leaving 6 bases between the germline ends. The CDR3 runs to 12 residues. The CDR3 DNA reads TGTGCCAGCAGTGATGCCGGCTACGAGCAGTACTTC. Its translation: CASSDAGYEQYF.

This clonotype occurred many times. The chain uses TRBV19 and TRBJ1-5; possibly TRBD1 for D (5 bases). The CDR3 is made up of 13 amino acids. Germline V gives CDR1 LNHDA, CDR2 SQIVND (reference sequence). V dropped 3 bases and J dropped 6 bases, with 9 bases sitting between them. This CDR3 is CASSMSRAQPQHF. Here the CDR3 DNA reads TGTGCCAGTAGTATGAGCAGGGCTCAGCCCCAGCATTTT.

The chain is built from TRBV6-5 and TRBJ1-1, with 7 bases fitting TRBD1. This CDR3 contains 13 residues. Germline V lookup: CDR1 MNHEY, CDR2 SVGAGI. Trimming cost V 2 bases and J 4 bases; bases outside gene matches: 1. The CDR3 DNA is TGTGCCAGCAGTTACAGGGGGCCCACTGAAGCTTTCTTT. Amino acids: CASSYRGPTEAFF.

This clonotype was recorded a few times. The chain links TRBV28 to TRBJ1-2; D is undetermined. The CDR3 consists of 12 residues. The germline V gene has CDR1 MDHEN and CDR2 SYDVKM. Trimming removed 5 bases at V and 6 bases at J, with 10 bases between. CDR3 in DNA: TGTGCCAGCAGTCTAAATAGGGATGGCTACACCTTC. Its translation is CASSLNRDGYTF.

This sequence joins TRBV12-3 or TRBV12-4 and TRBJ1-3, with D possibly TRBD1 on 6 matching bases. Trimming stripped 6 bases from V and 9 bases from J, with 18 bases between. This CDR3 spans 14 amino acids. The DNA for the CDR3 is TGTGCCAGCAGCCCACGAGGAGGGGGACGCACCATATATTTT. It encodes CASSPRGGGRTIYF.

The rearrangement uses TRBV12-3 or TRBV12-4 and TRBJ1-2; D gene unclear. V dropped 4 bases and J dropped 0 bases, with 9 bases sitting between them. The CDR3 spans 14 residues. The CDR3 loop is CASSWGSANYGYTF. DNA of the CDR3: TGTGCCAGCAGTTGGGGTTCAGCTAACTATGGCTACACCTTC.

V gene TRBV6-1 combines with J gene TRBJ2-2; a possible D gene is TRBD1 (5 bases). Germline CDR1 and CDR2: MNHNS and SASEGT. Deletions cut 2 bases from V and 0 bases from J, with 16 bases between. The CDR3 has 18 amino acids. CDR3 residues: CASSEWLGLNSNTGELFF. The CDR3 region has the DNA TGTGCCAGCAGTGAATGGTTGGGGCTCAACTCGAACACCGGGGAGCTGTTTTTT.

V usage is TRBV5-6 and J usage is TRBJ2-6, with 7 bases lining up with TRBD1. CDR3 size: 17 residues. The ends lost 5 bases at V and 0 bases at J; junction bases unmatched: 8. Germline V gives CDR1 SGHDT, CDR2 YYEEEE. For the CDR3, the DNA is TGTGCCAGCAGGCCGCCACAGGGGTACTCTGGGGCCAACGTCCTGACTTTC. Its translation is CASRPPQGYSGANVLTF.